This TCR beta chain appears in the sequencing data of a study of cytomegalovirus exposure and HLA in healthy donors. Study-level results: Reports indicate that TCR beta sequences accurately predicted the HLA-A and HLA-B alleles of most subjects.

The germline V gene encodes CDR1 SGHTS and CDR2 YDEGEE. This CDR3 comprises 15 residues. V was pared by 2 bases and J by 6 bases, with 12 bases between. With 60 Vbeta and 13 Jbeta primers, the PCR was carried out. Clones were read by immunoSEQ multiplex PCR, and TCRdb kept only the in-frame ones, dropping some. The sample lists 150,000 to 200,000 clones, around 80% seen once, with under 5% in the top ten. In regard to this clone: Its antigen is as yet unknown.

The source of this sequence is a woman in her fifties or sixties in good health and CMV-seropositive. The V call is TRBV5-8, the J call TRBJ1-6; D is perhaps TRBD1 (6 bases). The sequencing sample was made of PBMCs. CDR3 bases: TGTGCCAGCAGCTTATATACAGGGAGTAATTCACCCCTCCACTTT. Translating gives CASSLYTGSNSPLHF.